One and the same sample provided the 6 T cell receptor beta chains below, sequenced in a study of naive and memory T cell subsets. Two oligonucleotides, mixed equimolar, formed the beta constant-region primer covering TRBC1 and TRBC2. MiXCR, applied by TCRdb to the UMI-ligation and nested PCR reads, yields one record per CDR3 protein. The sample includes 140,000 to 150,000 distinct CDR3 sequences, approximately 17% of them seen just once. The sequenced sample consisted of naive CD4+ T cells from blood. These receptors all come from a human donor in good health.

There are a few counts of this clonotype. The gene calls are TRBV7-6 and TRBJ2-3, with 11 bases matching TRBD2. The V segment lost 10 bases and the J segment 2 bases; nucleotides outside the gene matches: 5. Germline-derived CDR1 and CDR2 are SGHVS and FNYEAQ. The CDR3 has 14 residues. The CDR3 protein is CATTSGRNTDTQYF. CDR3 nucleotide sequence: TGTGCCACCACTAGCGGGAGAAACACAGATACGCAGTATTTT.

This clonotype was observed a handful of times. Here the CDR3 DNA reads TGTGCCAGCAGTTTCTTAACGTTAGGCTCCTACGAGCAGTACTTC. Its translation: CASSFLTLGSYEQYF. The chain is built from TRBV2 and TRBJ2-7; D ambiguous. This CDR3 spans 15 amino acids. Germline CDR1 and CDR2: SNHLY and FYNNEI. V lost 5 bases and J lost 0, with 14 bases in between. Using reference TRBV2 and TRBJ2-7 for the parts outside the CDR3, the full variable domain is EPEVTQTPSHQVTQMGQEVILRCVPISNHLYFYWYRQILGQKVEFLVSFYNNEISEKSEIFDDQFSVERPDGSNFTLKIRSTKLEDSAMYFCASSFLTLGSYEQYFGPGTRLTVT.

About this clonotype: One end of the junction does not line up with germline, which may come from a read error. The chain combines TRBV6-5 with TRBJ2-7, with 7 bases matching TRBD2. The CDR3 is made up of 14 amino acids. Germline V gene data show CDR1 as MNHEY and CDR2 as SVGAGI. The CDR3 is CGSSRSGDSYEQYF. CDR3 in DNA: TGTGGCAGCAGTCGAAGCGGGGACTCCTACGAGCAGTACTTC.

The V call is TRBV12-3 or TRBV12-4, the J call TRBJ1-2, with 9 bases identical to TRBD1. The CDR3 consists of 13 residues. V lost 3 bases to trimming and J lost 8 bases; unmatched junction nucleotides: 4. CDR3 residues: CASSLDRGDGYTF. The CDR3 nucleotides are TGTGCCAGCAGTTTGGACAGGGGTGACGGCTACACCTTC.

This chain uses TRBV4-1 with TRBJ1-4, with D perhaps TRBD1 (6 bases). Germline CDR1 and CDR2: MGHRA and YSYEKL. The CDR3 has 17 amino acids. Deletions cut 0 bases from V and 7 bases from J, with 18 bases between. CDR3 loop: CASSQEKIRGAGEKLFF. In DNA form, the CDR3 reads TGCGCCAGCAGCCAAGAGAAGATCAGGGGAGCGGGTGAAAAACTGTTTTTT.

The chain couples TRBV12-3 or TRBV12-4 to TRBJ2-1; maybe TRBD1 (5 bases). The CDR3 length is 14 residues. V was trimmed by 4 bases and J by 3 bases, leaving 10 bases between them. CDR3 region: CASSYRRYYNEQFF. The CDR3 region has the DNA TGTGCCAGCAGTTACAGGCGCTACTACAATGAGCAGTTCTTC.